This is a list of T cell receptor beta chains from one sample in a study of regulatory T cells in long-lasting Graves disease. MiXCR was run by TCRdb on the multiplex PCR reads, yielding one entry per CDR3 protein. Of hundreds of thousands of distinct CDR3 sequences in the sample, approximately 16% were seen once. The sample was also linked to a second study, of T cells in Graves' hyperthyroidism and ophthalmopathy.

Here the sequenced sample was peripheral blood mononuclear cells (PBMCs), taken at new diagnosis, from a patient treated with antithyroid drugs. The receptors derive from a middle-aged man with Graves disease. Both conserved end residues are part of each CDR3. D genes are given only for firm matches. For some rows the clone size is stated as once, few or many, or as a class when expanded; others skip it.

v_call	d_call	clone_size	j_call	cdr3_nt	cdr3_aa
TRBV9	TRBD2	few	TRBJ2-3	TGTGCCAGCAGCGTAGAATTACTAGCGGGTAGCACAGATACGCAGTATTTT	CASSVELLAGSTDTQYF
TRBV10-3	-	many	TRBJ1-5	TGTGCCATCAGTGAGTCGTACAGTGGGCAGCCCCAGCATTTT	CAISESYSGQPQHF
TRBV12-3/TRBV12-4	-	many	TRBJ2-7	TGTGCCAGCAGTTTTCGGGCGGGCTACGAGCAGTACTTC	CASSFRAGYEQYF
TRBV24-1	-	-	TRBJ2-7	TGTGCCACCGACAGTCCGGGACAACCGCCCTACGAGCAGTACTTC	CATDSPGQPPYEQYF
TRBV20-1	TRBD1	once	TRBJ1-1	TGCAGTGCCCGAAAGGGCGCGGGACAGGGGTCCTCCGAAGCTTTCTTT	CSARKGAGQGSSEAFF
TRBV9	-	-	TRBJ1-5	TGTGCCAGCAGCATCGGGCCTAATCAGCCCCAGCATTTT	CASSIGPNQPQHF
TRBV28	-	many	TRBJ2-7	TGTGCCAGCAGTTCACCCCCTAGCCTCTCCTACGAGCAGTACTTC	CASSSPPSLSYEQYF
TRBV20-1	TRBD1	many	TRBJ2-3	TGCAGTGCCATCTTGATTACAGGGGCAGATACGCAGTATTTT	CSAILITGADTQYF
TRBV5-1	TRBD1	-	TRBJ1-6	TGCGCCAGCAGCACGCAGGGGGACAGTATTTCACCCCTCCACTTT	CASSTQGDSISPLHF
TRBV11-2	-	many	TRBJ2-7	TGTGCCAGCAGCTTAGAGGGTGCCACTAGCTACGAGCAGTACTTC	CASSLEGATSYEQYF
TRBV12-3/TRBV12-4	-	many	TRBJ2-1	TGTGCCAGCAGTTCCGGGACTAACGGGGGCCACTCCTACAATGAGCAGTTCTTC	CASSSGTNGGHSYNEQFF
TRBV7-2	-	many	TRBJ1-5	TGTGCCAGCAGCTCCAGTAGCAATCAGCCCCAGCATTTT	CASSSSSNQPQHF
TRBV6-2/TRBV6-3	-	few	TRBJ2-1	TGTGCCAGCAGCCCCTCAGGGTTGCGTAGTGAGCAGTTCTTC	CASSPSGLRSEQFF
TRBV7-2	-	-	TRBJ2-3	TGTGCCAGCAGCTTGGATAGACCCCTCACGAGCACAGATACGCAGTATTTT	CASSLDRPLTSTDTQYF
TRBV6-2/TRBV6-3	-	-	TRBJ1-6	TGTGCCAGCAGTACCCAGGCCGACGTCTCTAATTCACCCCTCCACTTT	CASSTQADVSNSPLHF
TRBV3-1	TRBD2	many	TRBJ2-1	TGTGCCAGCAGCCAGCCTCTAGCGGGGAATTCCTACAATGAGCAGTTCTTC	CASSQPLAGNSYNEQFF
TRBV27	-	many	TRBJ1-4	TGTGCCAGCGGAGGACCGGGACAACGAACTAATGAAAAACTGTTTTTT	CASGGPGQRTNEKLFF
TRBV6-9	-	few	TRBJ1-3	TGTGCCAGCAGTTACGAGGGGGGCTCGGCAAACACCATATATTTT	CASSYEGGSANTIYF
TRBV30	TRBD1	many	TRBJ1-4	TGTGCCTGGAGTAGGACAGGCGCTAATGAAAAACTGTTTTTT	CAWSRTGANEKLFF
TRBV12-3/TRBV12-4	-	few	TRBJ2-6	TGTGCCAGCAGTTTAAAGGGGAACCAGAACGTCCTGACTTTC	CASSLKGNQNVLTF
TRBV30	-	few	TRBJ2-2	TGTGCCTGGAGCACCCGATTTGGGGAGCTGTTTTTT	CAWSTRFGELFF
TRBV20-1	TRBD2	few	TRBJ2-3	TGCAGTGCTCCAACTAGCGGGAAGCCGCAGTATTTT	CSAPTSGKPQYF
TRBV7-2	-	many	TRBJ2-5	TGTGCCAGCAGCCTTGGATGGGCCCAAGAGACCCAGTACTTC	CASSLGWAQETQYF
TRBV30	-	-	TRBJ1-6	TGTGCCTGGAGTCCGCGGGGGCGCTCCTATAATTCACCCCTCCACTTT	CAWSPRGRSYNSPLHF
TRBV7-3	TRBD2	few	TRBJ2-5	TGTGCCAGCAGCTCCCTCGGAGCGGGGGAAGAGACCCAGTACTTC	CASSSLGAGEETQYF
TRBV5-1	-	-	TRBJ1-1	TGCGCCAGCAGCTTTACAACCTACACTGAAGCTTTCTTT	CASSFTTYTEAFF
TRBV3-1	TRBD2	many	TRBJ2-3	TGTGCCAGCAGCGTCCGGGACTACCCAGATACGCAGTATTTT	CASSVRDYPDTQYF
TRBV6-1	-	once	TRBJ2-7	TGTGCCAGCAGTGTTGACAGCTCTCGCTCCTACGAGCAGTACTTC	CASSVDSSRSYEQYF
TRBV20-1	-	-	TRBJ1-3	TGCAGTGCTAGAGACCTACAGGGCCCACTCTCTGGAAACACCATATATTTT	CSARDLQGPLSGNTIYF
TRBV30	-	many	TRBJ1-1	TGTGCCTGGAGTTTGGGGCAGCGGACTGAAGCTTTCTTT	CAWSLGQRTEAFF
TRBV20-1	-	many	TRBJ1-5	TGCAGTGCTAGAGATCGCGTGTTATCTGATCAGCCCCAGCATTTT	CSARDRVLSDQPQHF
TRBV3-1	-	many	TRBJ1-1	TGTGCCAGCAGCCAAGTCAGGGACACTGAAGCTTTCTTT	CASSQVRDTEAFF
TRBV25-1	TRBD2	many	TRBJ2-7	TGTGCCAGCAGTGATGGGACTAGCGGTTTCTACGAGCAGTACTTC	CASSDGTSGFYEQYF
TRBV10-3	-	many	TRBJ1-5	TGTGCCATCAGTGAGTCTCACGGAGATAAGCCCCAGCATTTT	CAISESHGDKPQHF
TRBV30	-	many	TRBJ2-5	TGTGCCTGGGGCACATTCCAAGAGACCCAGTACTTC	CAWGTFQETQYF